These T cell receptor beta chains were read from a single sample in a study of blood T cell repertoires in COVID-19. Libraries were prepared by immunoSEQ multiplex PCR; TCRdb keeps only in-frame clonotypes and omits some of them. The repertoire holds a few hundred thousand clones, with roughly 83% as singletons. The sequencing sample was made of peripheral blood. The receptor set was obtained from a man between 60 and 75 years old who had recovered from COVID-19. CDR3s include the opening cysteine and the closing phenylalanine or tryptophan. A D gene is named only where the DNA matches it firmly. Clone size is shown for a subset of rows, as once, few, many or a class of expanded clone.

v_call,d_call,cdr3_length,j_call,clone_size,cdr3_aa,cdr3_nt
TRBV6-5,TRBD1,14,TRBJ2-1,.,CASRGQANYNEQFF,TGTGCCAGCCGCGGACAGGCCAATTACAATGAGCAGTTCTTC
TRBV7-8,TRBD1,18,TRBJ2-1,.,CASSLRDRGILSYNEQFF,TGTGCCAGCAGCCTTAGGGACAGGGGGATTCTCTCCTACAATGAGCAGTTCTTC
TRBV4-1,TRBD2,18,TRBJ2-3,.,CASSQDGFSSGSPDTQYF,TGCGCCAGCAGCCAAGATGGGTTTTCTAGCGGCAGCCCAGATACGCAGTATTTT
TRBV7-8,.,14,TRBJ1-5,.,CASSAGGLNQPQHF,TGTGCCAGCAGCGCCGGTGGGCTCAATCAGCCCCAGCATTTT
TRBV9,TRBD1,15,TRBJ2-1,once,CASSVTGAGYNEQFF,TGTGCCAGCAGCGTAACAGGGGCCGGCTACAATGAGCAGTTCTTC
TRBV6-6,TRBD1,13,TRBJ1-1,few,CASGTGGRTEAFF,TGTGCCAGCGGGACAGGGGGCAGAACTGAAGCTTTCTTT
TRBV7-8,.,14,TRBJ1-4,.,CASSLGSSEGKLFF,TGTGCCAGCAGCTTAGGCTCTAGCGAAGGAAAACTGTTTTTT
TRBV7-8,.,13,TRBJ2-5,.,CASSLVDGGPQYF,TGTGCCAGCAGCTTAGTCGACGGGGGACCCCAGTACTTC
TRBV6-5,.,11,TRBJ1-1,.,CASSRNTEAFF,TGTGCCAGCAGCAGGAACACTGAAGCTTTCTTT
TRBV2,TRBD1,15,TRBJ1-5,.,CASRTGLTGNQPQHF,TGTGCCAGCAGGACAGGGCTTACGGGCAATCAGCCCCAGCATTTT
TRBV11-2,.,12,TRBJ2-5,.,CASRTQGKTQYF,TGTGCCAGCAGAACTCAGGGAAAGACCCAGTACTTC
TRBV19,TRBD2,17,TRBJ2-3,few,CASSFGTSGRGADTQYF,TGTGCCAGTAGTTTCGGGACTAGCGGGAGGGGCGCAGATACGCAGTATTTT
TRBV5-8,TRBD1,17,TRBJ1-4,.,CASSSGQIPATNEKLFF,TGTGCCAGCAGCTCGGGACAGATTCCTGCAACTAATGAAAAACTGTTTTTT
TRBV2,.,15,TRBJ1-5,.,CASSQDRISNQPQHF,TGTGCCAGCAGCCAAGACAGGATCAGCAATCAGCCCCAGCATTTT
TRBV7-9,.,14,TRBJ2-3,.,CASSLRQDSDTQYF,TGTGCCAGCAGCTTGCGACAGGATTCGGATACGCAGTATTTT
TRBV12-5,.,11,TRBJ2-3,.,CASALRDTQYF,TGTGCTAGTGCCCTGCGGGATACGCAGTATTTT
TRBV5-1,TRBD1,15,TRBJ2-7,.,CASSPRAGGRDEQYF,TGCGCCAGCAGCCCAAGGGCAGGGGGCAGGGACGAGCAGTACTTC
TRBV6-5,TRBD2,13,TRBJ2-2,.,CASRGRATGELFF,TGTGCCAGCCGGGGGAGGGCCACCGGGGAGCTGTTTTTT
TRBV6-6,TRBD1,15,TRBJ1-5,.,CASFRDDREDQPQHF,TGTGCCAGCTTTCGAGATGACAGGGAGGATCAGCCCCAGCATTTT
TRBV15,.,14,TRBJ2-5,.,CATSRERGGETQYF,TGTGCCACTAGCCGCGAGCGAGGGGGAGAGACCCAGTACTTC
TRBV5-1,.,15,TRBJ1-4,.,CASSLQSATNEKLFF,TGCGCCAGCAGCTTGCAGTCTGCAACTAATGAAAAACTGTTTTTT
TRBV30,TRBD2,16,TRBJ2-5,.,CAWSVSGTPRGETQYF,TGTGCCTGGAGTGTAAGCGGGACCCCCCGCGGGGAGACCCAGTACTTC
TRBV5-6,.,14,TRBJ1-2,once,CASSPGQRNYGYTF,TGTGCCAGCAGCCCCGGACAGCGAAACTATGGCTACACCTTC
TRBV6-5,.,14,TRBJ2-7,.,CASSSDSRSYEQYF,TGTGCCAGCAGTTCCGACAGCCGCTCCTACGAGCAGTACTTC
TRBV15,.,14,TRBJ1-5,.,CATSSGQINQPQHF,TGTGCCACCAGCAGCGGACAGATAAATCAGCCCCAGCATTTT
TRBV12-3/TRBV12-4,.,12,TRBJ1-5,.,CASSSNNQPQHF,TGTGCCAGCAGTTCAAACAATCAGCCCCAGCATTTT
TRBV10-3,TRBD2,12,TRBJ2-3,.,CAMSPGGDTQYF,TGTGCCATGAGCCCGGGGGGAGATACGCAGTATTTT
TRBV19,TRBD1,14,TRBJ1-2,.,CASRQGVNNYGYTF,TGTGCCAGTCGTCAGGGGGTAAACAACTATGGCTACACCTTC
TRBV7-8,TRBD1,15,TRBJ1-1,.,CASRVKGGRVTEAFF,TGTGCCAGCAGGGTTAAAGGGGGCCGGGTAACTGAAGCTTTCTTT
TRBV15,TRBD1,13,TRBJ1-6,.,CATGEDRRFTLHF,TGTGCCACCGGCGAGGACAGGCGTTTTACCCTCCACTTT
TRBV19,TRBD2,14,TRBJ2-7,.,CASSMSGSPYEQYF,TGTGCCAGTAGTATGAGCGGGAGCCCTTACGAGCAGTACTTC
TRBV4-2,.,16,TRBJ2-2,.,CASSQGGGQHTGELFF,TGTGCCAGCAGCCAAGGGGGCGGACAACACACCGGGGAGCTGTTTTTT
TRBV6-5,.,14,TRBJ2-5,.,CASTAPTGRQTQYF,TGTGCCAGCACCGCTCCTACAGGGAGACAGACCCAGTACTTC
TRBV28,.,14,TRBJ1-6,.,CASSSRQVNSPLHF,TGTGCCAGCAGTTCCCGACAGGTGAATTCACCCCTCCACTTT
TRBV5-6,.,16,TRBJ1-1,.,CASSLAGGPRLTEAFF,TGTGCCAGCAGCTTGGCAGGAGGACCACGTCTTACTGAAGCTTTCTTT
TRBV6-1,.,14,TRBJ2-1,.,CASSEGSGRHEQFF,TGTGCCAGCAGTGAAGGATCAGGGCGACACGAGCAGTTCTTC
TRBV28,TRBD1,16,TRBJ1-5,once,CASSDRAGSSNQPQHF,TGTGCCAGCAGTGACAGGGCAGGGTCTAGCAATCAGCCCCAGCATTTT
TRBV18,TRBD2,20,TRBJ2-1,.,CASSPGLLLAEKGRYNEQFF,TGTGCCAGCTCACCAGGCTTACTTCTAGCGGAGAAGGGGAGGTACAATGAGCAGTTCTTC
TRBV2,.,13,TRBJ1-5,.,CASTRGEGQPQHF,TGTGCCAGCACCAGGGGCGAGGGTCAGCCCCAGCATTTT
TRBV28,TRBD1,17,TRBJ1-4,.,CASSLSRGLGTNEKLFF,TGTGCCAGCAGTTTATCCAGGGGGCTGGGGACTAATGAAAAACTGTTTTTT
TRBV30,.,11,TRBJ1-1,.,CAWSRNTEAFF,TGTGCCTGGAGCAGGAACACTGAAGCTTTCTTT
TRBV5-5,.,15,TRBJ1-2,once,CASSLKGDPPGGYTF,TGTGCCAGCAGCTTGAAGGGCGACCCTCCGGGAGGCTACACCTTC
TRBV11-3,TRBD2,16,TRBJ2-5,.,CASSRGTSGGQETQYF,TGTGCCAGCAGCCGGGGGACTAGCGGGGGGCAAGAGACCCAGTACTTC
TRBV20-1,.,14,TRBJ2-4,.,CSASRGVSKNIQYF,TGCAGTGCTAGTCGCGGGGTCTCCAAAAACATTCAGTACTTC
TRBV4-1,.,17,TRBJ1-4,.,CASSQTLGQRLREKLFF,TGCGCCAGCAGCCAAACACTTGGACAGAGGTTAAGGGAAAAACTGTTTTTT
TRBV6-5,.,15,TRBJ1-5,few,CASRIRADSNQPQHF,TGTGCCAGCAGGATACGAGCTGATAGCAATCAGCCCCAGCATTTT
TRBV19,TRBD2,17,TRBJ2-1,.,CASSPRSSGGAYNEQFF,TGTGCCAGTAGCCCCCGGTCTAGCGGGGGGGCCTACAATGAGCAGTTCTTC
TRBV29-1,TRBD1,14,TRBJ1-1,.,CSVRPPPGGTEAFF,TGCAGCGTGCGCCCCCCCCCAGGGGGCACTGAAGCTTTCTTT
TRBV19,.,15,TRBJ2-1,.,CASSDQGTSYNEQFF,TGTGCCAGTAGTGATCAGGGGACCTCCTACAATGAGCAGTTCTTC
TRBV7-9,TRBD2,18,TRBJ2-4,.,CASSFGLAGGGAKNIQYF,TGTGCCAGCAGCTTTGGTCTAGCGGGAGGCGGTGCCAAAAACATTCAGTACTTC
TRBV5-6,TRBD1,14,TRBJ1-5,.,CASSRRGVDQPQHF,TGTGCCAGCAGCCGCAGGGGGGTGGACCAGCCCCAGCATTTT
TRBV2,TRBD1,14,TRBJ1-1,.,CASSERAGGTEAFF,TGTGCCAGCAGTGAACGGGCAGGGGGGACTGAAGCTTTCTTT
TRBV5-1,TRBD2,14,TRBJ2-5,.,CASRPLAVQETQYF,TGCGCCAGCAGACCACTAGCGGTCCAAGAGACCCAGTACTTC
TRBV5-1,TRBD2,17,TRBJ2-3,.,CASSSGQGAGVRDTQYF,TGCGCCAGCAGCTCTGGACAAGGAGCGGGGGTACGGGATACGCAGTATTTT
TRBV5-1,.,14,TRBJ2-2,.,CASSLIRETGELFF,TGCGCCAGCAGCTTGATCAGGGAAACCGGGGAGCTGTTTTTT